The 2 T cell receptor beta chains given below trace back to one sample, sequenced in a study of T cells in tuberculosis. Assay: immunoSEQ multiplex PCR; the TCRdb copy retains only in-frame clones and omits some. The table shows about 59,000 clones, with about 86% occurring only once. Thawed, overnight-rested PBMC were stained with GMM-loaded CD1B tetramer, viability dye and anti-CD3, then sorted. The lipid loaded on the CD1B tetramers was C32 glucose monomycolate from Rhodococcus equi. The sample taken for sequencing was CD1b-GMM tetramer-negative cells sorted from PBMCs. These TCRs come from an adult woman with latent tuberculosis.

This clone was counted a few times. The rearrangement joins TRBV6-5 to TRBJ1-4, with D perhaps TRBD1 (6 bases). This CDR3 has 13 residues. CDR1 MNHEY and CDR2 SVGAGI come from the germline V gene. Trimming shortened V by 4 bases and J by 5 bases, and 8 bases separated the two germline ends. The CDR3 spells CASSSTGNEKLFF. The CDR3 DNA is TGTGCCAGCAGTTCTACAGGGAATGAAAAACTGTTTTTT.

This clone was observed a single time. J is TRBJ2-6 and V is TRBV7-2; D gene unclear. The CDR3 is 16 amino acids. The germline V gene encodes CDR1 SGHTA and CDR2 FQGNSA. Between the trimmed V and J ends, which lost 8 bases and 0 bases, there was a span of 14 bases. The CDR3 reads CASARDTNSGANVLTF. CDR3 nucleotides: TGTGCCAGCGCGAGAGACACCAACTCTGGGGCCAACGTCCTGACTTTC.